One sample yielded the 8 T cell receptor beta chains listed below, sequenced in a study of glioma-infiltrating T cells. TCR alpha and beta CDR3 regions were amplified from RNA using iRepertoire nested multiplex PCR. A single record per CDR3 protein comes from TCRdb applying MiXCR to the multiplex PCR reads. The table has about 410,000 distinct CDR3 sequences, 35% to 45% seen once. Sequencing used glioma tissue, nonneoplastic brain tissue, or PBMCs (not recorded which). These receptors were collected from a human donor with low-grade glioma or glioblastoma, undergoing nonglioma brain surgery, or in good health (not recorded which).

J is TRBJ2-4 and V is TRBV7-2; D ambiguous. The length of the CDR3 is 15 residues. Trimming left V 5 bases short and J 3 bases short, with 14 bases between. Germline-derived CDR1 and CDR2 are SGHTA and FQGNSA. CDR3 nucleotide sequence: TGTGCCAGCAGCCAAGGGTGCGCTGGCAAAAACATTCAGTACTTC. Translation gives CASSQGCAGKNIQYF.

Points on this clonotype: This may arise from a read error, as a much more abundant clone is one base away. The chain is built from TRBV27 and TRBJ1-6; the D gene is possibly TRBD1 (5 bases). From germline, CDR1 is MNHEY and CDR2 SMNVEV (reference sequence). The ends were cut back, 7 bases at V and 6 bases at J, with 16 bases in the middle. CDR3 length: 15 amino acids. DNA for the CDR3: TGTGCCAGCAATCTCCTCGGGGGTGGTAATTCACCCCTCCACTTT. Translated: CASNLLGGGNSPLHF.

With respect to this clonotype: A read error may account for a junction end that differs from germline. Here the CDR3 reads CAISEQGIQDYTF. CDR3 DNA: TGTGCCATCAGTGAACAGGGGATTCAGGACTACACCTTC. This chain links TRBV6-5 with TRBJ1-2, with TRBD1 matching 7 bases. Looked up from germline, CDR1 is MNHEY and CDR2 is SVGAGI. The CDR3 is made up of 13 amino acids.

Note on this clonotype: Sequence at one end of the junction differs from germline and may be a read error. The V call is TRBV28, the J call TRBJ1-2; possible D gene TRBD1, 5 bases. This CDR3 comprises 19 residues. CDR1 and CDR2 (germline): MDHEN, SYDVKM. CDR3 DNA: TGTGTCAGCAGTTTATTACCCCTCCTTGGGGCCTTAGCTAACTATTGCTACACCTTC. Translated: CVSSLLPLLGALANYCYTF.

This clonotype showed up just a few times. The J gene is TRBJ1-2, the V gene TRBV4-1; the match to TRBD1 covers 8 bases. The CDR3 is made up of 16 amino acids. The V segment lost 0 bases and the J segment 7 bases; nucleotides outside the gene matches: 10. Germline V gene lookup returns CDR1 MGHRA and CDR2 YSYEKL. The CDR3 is CASSQDFGTGYFGYTF. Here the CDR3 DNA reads TGCGCCAGCAGCCAAGATTTTGGGACAGGATATTTTGGCTACACCTTC.

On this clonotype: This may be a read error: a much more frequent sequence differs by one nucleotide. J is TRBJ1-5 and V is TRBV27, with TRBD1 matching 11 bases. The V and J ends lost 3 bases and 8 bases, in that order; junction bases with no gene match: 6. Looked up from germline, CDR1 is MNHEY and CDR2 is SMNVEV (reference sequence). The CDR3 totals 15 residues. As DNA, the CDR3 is TGTGCCAGCAGTTTGCGGGACAGGGGGAATAAGCCCCAGCATTTT. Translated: CASSLRDRGNKPQHF.

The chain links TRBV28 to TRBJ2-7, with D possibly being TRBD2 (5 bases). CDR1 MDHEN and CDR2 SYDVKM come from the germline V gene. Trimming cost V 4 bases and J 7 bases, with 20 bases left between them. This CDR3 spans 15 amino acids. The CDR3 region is CASSYIRATPGEQYF. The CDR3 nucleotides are TGTGCCAGCAGTTACATCCGGGCCACCCCGGGGGAGCAGTACTTC.

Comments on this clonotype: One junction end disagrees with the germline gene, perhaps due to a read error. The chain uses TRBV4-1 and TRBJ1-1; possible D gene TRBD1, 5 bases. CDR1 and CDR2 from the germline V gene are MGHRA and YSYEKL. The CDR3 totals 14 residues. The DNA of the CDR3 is TGCGCCACCAGCCAAGACCAGGGATATACTGAAGCTTTCTTT. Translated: CATSQDQGYTEAFF.